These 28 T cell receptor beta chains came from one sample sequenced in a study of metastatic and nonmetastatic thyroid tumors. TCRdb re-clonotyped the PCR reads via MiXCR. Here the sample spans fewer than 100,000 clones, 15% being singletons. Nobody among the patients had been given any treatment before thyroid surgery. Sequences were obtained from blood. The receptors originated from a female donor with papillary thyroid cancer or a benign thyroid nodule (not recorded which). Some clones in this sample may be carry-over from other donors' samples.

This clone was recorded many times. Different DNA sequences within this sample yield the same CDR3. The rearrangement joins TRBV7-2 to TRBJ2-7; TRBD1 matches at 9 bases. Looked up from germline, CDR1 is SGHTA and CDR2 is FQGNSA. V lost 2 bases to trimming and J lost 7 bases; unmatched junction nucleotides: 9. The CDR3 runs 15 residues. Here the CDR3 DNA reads TGTGCCAGCAGCTTACGCTGGGACAGGGCGGGGGAGCAGTACTTC. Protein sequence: CASSLRWDRAGEQYF.

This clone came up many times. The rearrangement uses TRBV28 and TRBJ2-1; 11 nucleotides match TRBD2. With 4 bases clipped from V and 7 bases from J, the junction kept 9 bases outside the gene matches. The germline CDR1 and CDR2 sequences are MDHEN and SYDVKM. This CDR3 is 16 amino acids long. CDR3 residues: CASSSPTSGGKNEQFF. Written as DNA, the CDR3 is TGTGCCAGCAGTTCCCCAACTAGCGGGGGCAAGAATGAGCAGTTCTTC.

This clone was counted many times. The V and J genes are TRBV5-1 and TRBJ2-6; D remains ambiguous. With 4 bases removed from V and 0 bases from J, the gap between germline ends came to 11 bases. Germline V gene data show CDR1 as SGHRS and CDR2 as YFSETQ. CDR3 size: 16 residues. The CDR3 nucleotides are TGCGCCAGCAGCCAACCCTCAGCCTCTGGGGCCAACGTCCTGACTTTC. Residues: CASSQPSASGANVLTF. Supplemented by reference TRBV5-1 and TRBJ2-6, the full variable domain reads KAGVTQTPRYLIKTRGQQVTLSCSPISGHRSVSWYQQTPGQGLQFLFEYFSETQRNKGNFPGRFSGRQFSNSRSEMNVSTLELGDSALYLCASSQPSASGANVLTFGAGSRLTVL.

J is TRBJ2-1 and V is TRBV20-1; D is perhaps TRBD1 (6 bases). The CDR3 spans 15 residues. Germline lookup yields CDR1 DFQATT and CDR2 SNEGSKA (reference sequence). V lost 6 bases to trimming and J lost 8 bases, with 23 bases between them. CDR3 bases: TGCAGTGCCTGGACCGTGACAGGTTTTTTCGATGAGCAGTTCTTC. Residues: CSAWTVTGFFDEQFF.

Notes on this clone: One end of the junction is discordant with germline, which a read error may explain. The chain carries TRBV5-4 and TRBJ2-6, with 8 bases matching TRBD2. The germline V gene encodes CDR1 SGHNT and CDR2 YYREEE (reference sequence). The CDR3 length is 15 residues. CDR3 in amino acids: CASSLLADWANFLTF. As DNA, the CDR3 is TGTGCCAGCAGCCTACTAGCGGACTGGGCCAACTTCCTGACTTTC.

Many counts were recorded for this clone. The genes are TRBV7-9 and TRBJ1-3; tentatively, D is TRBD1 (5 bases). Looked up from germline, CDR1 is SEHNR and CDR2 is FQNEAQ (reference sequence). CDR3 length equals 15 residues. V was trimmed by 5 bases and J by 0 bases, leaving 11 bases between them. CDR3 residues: CASSRDGFSGNTIYF. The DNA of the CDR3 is TGTGCCAGCAGCCGGGACGGCTTCTCTGGAAACACCATATATTTT.

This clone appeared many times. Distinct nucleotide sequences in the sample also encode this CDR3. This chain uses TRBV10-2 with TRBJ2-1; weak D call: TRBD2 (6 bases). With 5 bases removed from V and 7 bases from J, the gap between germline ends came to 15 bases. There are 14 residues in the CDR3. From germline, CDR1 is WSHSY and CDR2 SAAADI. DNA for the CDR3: TGCGCCAGCAGTTGGACTATAAAGGGGAATGAGCAGTTCTTC. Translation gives CASSWTIKGNEQFF.

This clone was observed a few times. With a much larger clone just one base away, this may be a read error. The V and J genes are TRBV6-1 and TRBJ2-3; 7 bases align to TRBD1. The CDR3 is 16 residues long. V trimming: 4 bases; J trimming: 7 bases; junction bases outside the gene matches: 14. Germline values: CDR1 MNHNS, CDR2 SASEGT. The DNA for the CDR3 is TGTGCCAGCAGTGTCTGGGACAGCCCTCCCGACTATACGCAGTATTTT. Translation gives CASSVWDSPPDYTQYF.

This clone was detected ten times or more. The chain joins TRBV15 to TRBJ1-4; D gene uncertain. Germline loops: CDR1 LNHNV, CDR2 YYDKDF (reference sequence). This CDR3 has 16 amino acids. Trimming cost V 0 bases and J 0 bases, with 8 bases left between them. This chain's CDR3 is CATSRDMVPTNEKLFF. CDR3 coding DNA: TGTGCCACCAGCAGAGATATGGTTCCAACTAATGAAAAACTGTTTTTT.

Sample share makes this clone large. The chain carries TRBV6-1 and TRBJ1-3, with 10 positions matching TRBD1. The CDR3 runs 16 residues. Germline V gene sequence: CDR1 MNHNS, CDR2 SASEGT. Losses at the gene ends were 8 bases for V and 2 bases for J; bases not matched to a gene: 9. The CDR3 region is CASSLGTGATGNTIYF. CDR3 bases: TGTGCCAGCTCCTTGGGGACAGGGGCGACTGGAAACACCATATATTTT.

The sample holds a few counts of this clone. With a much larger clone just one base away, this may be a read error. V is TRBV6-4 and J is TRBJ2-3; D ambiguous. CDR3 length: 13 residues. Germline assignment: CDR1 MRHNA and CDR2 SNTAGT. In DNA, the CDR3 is TGTGCCAGCAGTTACTCCAGCACAGATACGCAGTATTTT. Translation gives CASSYSSTDTQYF.

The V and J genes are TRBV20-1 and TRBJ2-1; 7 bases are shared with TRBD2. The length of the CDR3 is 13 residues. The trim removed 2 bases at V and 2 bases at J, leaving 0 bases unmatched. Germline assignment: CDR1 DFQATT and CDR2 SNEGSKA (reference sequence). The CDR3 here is CSARSGAYNEQFF. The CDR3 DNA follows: TGCAGTGCTAGAAGCGGGGCCTACAATGAGCAGTTCTTC.

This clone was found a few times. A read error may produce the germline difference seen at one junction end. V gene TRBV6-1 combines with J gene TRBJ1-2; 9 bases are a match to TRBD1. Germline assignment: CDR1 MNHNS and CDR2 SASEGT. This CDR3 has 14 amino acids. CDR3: CASIEGTGLYGYTF. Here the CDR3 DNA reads TGTGCCAGCATTGAAGGGACAGGGCTCTATGGCTACACCTTC.

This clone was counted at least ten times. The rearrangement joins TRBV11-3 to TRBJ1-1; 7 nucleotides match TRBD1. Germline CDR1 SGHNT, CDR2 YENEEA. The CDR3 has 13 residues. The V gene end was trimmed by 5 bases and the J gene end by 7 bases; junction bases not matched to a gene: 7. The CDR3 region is CASSQGQTSEAFF. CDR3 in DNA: TGTGCCAGCAGCCAGGGACAGACGAGTGAAGCTTTCTTT. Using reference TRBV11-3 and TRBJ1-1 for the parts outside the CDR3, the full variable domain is EAGVVQSPRYKIIEKKQPVAFWCNPISGHNTLYWYLQNLGQGPELLIRYENEEAVDDSQLPKDRFSAERLKGVDSTLKIQPAELGDSAVYLCASSQGQTSEAFFGQGTRLTVV.

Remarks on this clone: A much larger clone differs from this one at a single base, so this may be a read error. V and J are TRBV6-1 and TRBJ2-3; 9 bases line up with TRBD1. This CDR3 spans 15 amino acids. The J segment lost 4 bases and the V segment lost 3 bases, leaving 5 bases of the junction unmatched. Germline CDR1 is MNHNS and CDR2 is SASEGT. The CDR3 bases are TGTGCCAGCAGTGATCTGGGACAGGGTGCAGATACGCAGTATTTT. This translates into CASSDLGQGADTQYF.

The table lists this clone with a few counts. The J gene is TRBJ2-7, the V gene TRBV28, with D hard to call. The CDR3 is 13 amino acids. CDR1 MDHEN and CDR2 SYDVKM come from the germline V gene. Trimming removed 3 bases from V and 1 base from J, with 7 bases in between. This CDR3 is CASSLWDSYEQYF. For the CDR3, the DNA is TGTGCCAGCAGTTTGTGGGATTCCTACGAGCAGTACTTC.

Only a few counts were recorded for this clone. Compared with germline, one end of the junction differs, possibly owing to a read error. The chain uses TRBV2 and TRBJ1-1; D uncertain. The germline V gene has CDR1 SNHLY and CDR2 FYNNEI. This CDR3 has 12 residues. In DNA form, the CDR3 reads TGTGCCAGCAGCCGTGAGAACACTGAAGTTTTCTTT. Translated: CASSRENTEVFF.

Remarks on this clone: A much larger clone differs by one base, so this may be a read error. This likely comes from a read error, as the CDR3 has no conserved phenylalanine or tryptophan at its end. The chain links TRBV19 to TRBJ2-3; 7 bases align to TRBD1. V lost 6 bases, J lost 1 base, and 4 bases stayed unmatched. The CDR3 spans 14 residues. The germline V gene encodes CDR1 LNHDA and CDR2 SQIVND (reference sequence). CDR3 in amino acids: CASRDRAGTDTQYL. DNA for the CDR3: TGTGCCAGTAGAGACAGGGCGGGCACAGATACGCAGTATTTG.

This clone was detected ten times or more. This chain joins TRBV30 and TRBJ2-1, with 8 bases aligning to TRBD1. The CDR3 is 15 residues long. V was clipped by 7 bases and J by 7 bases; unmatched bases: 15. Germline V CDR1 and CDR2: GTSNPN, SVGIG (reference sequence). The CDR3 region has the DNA TGTGCCTTGAGGACAGGGCTTCGGGAGTTAAATGAGCAGTTCTTC. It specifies CALRTGLRELNEQFF.

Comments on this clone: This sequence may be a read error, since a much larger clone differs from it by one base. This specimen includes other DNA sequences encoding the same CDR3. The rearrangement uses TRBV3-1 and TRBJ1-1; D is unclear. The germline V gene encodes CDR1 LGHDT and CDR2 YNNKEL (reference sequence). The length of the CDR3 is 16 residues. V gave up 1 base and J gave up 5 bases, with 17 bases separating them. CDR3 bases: TGTGCCAGCAGCCAAGCCCGAGGACTATCGAATACTGAAGCTTTCTTT. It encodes CASSQARGLSNTEAFF.

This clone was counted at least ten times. The CDR3: CASSWAAGDAYGYTF. The CDR3 region has the DNA TGTGCCAGCAGCTGGGCGGCAGGGGACGCCTATGGCTACACCTTC. The chain joins TRBV12-3 or TRBV12-4 to TRBJ1-2; D might be TRBD1 (6 bases). CDR3 length: 15 residues. V was shortened by 6 bases and J by 4 bases, with 18 bases between the two germline ends.

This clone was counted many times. CDR3 nucleotide sequence: TGTGCCTGGAATCGTTCCCCCCACGAGCAGTACTTC. It codes for CAWNRSPHEQYF. The chain has TRBV30 and TRBJ2-7; unclear D gene. CDR1 and CDR2 (germline): GTSNPN, SVGIG (reference sequence). Trimming stripped 4 bases from V and 5 bases from J, with 12 bases between. This CDR3 comprises 12 residues. Complete variable domain (other parts from reference TRBV30 and TRBJ2-7): SQTIHQWPATLVQPVGSPLSLECTVEGTSNPNLYWYRQAAGRGLQLLFYSVGIGQISSEVPQNLSASRPQDRQFILSSKKLLLSDSGFYLCAWNRSPHEQYFGPGTRLTVT.

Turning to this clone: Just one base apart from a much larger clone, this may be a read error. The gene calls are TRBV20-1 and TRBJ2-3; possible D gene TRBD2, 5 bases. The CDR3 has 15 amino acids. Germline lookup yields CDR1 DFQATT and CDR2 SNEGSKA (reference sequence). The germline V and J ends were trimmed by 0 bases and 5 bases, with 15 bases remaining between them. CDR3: CSAREEASGKDTQYF. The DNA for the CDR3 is TGCAGTGCTAGAGAGGAAGCGTCGGGGAAAGATACGCAGTATTTT.

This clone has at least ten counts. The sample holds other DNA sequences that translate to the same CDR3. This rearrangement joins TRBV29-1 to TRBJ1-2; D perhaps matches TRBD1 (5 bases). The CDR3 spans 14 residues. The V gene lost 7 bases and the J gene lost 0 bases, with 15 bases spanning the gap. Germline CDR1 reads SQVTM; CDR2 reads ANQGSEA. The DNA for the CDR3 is TGCAGCGCGACTGGGGCTTCGTCTAACTATGGCTACACCTTC. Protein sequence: CSATGASSNYGYTF.

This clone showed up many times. CDR3 sequence reads: CASQGGVGGYTF. CDR3 coding DNA: TGTGCCAGCCAAGGGGGAGTCGGAGGCTACACCTTC. The chain is built from TRBV6-1 and TRBJ1-2; possible D gene TRBD1, 6 bases. The CDR3 totals 12 residues. V lost 8 bases, J lost 8 bases, and 15 bases lay in between. Germline loops: CDR1 MNHNS, CDR2 SASEGT.

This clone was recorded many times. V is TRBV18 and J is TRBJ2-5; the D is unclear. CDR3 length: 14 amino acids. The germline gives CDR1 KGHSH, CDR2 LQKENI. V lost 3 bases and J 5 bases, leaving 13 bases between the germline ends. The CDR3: CASSPTSDPETQYF. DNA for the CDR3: TGTGCCAGCTCACCCACTTCCGACCCGGAGACCCAGTACTTC.

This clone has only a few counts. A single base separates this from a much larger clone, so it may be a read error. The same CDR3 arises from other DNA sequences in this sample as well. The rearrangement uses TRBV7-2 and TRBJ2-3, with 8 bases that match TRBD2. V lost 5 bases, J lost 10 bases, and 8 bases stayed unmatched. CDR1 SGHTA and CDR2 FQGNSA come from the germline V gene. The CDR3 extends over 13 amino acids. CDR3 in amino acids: CASSPKAGAPQYF. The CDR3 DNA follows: TGTGCCAGCAGCCCAAAAGCGGGGGCACCGCAGTATTTT.

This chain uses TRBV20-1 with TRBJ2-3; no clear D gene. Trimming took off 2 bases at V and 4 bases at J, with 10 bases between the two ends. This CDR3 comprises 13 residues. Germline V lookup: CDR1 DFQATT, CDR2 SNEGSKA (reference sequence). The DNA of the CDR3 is TGCAGTGCTAGACAAGCGAAGGCAGATACGCAGTATTTT. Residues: CSARQAKADTQYF.